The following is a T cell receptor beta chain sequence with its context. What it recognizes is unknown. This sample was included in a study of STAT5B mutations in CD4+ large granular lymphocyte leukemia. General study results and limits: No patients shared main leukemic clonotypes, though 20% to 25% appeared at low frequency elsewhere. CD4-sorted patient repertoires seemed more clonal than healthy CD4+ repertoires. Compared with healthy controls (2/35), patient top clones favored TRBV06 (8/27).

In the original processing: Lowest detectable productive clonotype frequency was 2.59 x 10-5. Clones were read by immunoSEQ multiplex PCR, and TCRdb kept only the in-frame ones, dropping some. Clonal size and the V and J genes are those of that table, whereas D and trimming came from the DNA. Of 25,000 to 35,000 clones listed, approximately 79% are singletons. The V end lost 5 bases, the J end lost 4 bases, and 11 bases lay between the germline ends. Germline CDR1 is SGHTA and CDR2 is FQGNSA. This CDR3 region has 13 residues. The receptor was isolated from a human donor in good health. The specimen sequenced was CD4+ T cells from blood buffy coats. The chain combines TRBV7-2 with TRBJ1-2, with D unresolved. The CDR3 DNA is TGTGCCAGCAGCCCCCGAGCGTCCTATGGCTACACCTTC. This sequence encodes CASSPRASYGYTF.